The 26 T cell receptor beta chains in this list originate from one sample, sequenced in a study of blood T cell repertoires in COVID-19. Assay used: immunoSEQ multiplex PCR; TCRdb lists only in-frame clones, some missing. The table lists roughly 81,000 clones, more than 75% of them singletons, with around 5.2% in the top ten. The sample was peripheral blood. All receptors come from a man aged 40-50 years with acute or convalescent COVID-19.

This chain links TRBV12-3 or TRBV12-4 with TRBJ2-7, with D uncertain. The CDR3 totals 12 residues. The V end lost 2 bases, the J end lost 3 bases, and 5 bases lay between the germline ends. CDR3 sequence: CASSLLGYEQYF. The CDR3 DNA reads TGTGCCAGCAGTTTACTCGGCTACGAGCAGTACTTC.

The V and J genes are TRBV7-6 and TRBJ2-3; no clear D. The CDR3 covers 17 residues. Per the germline V gene, CDR1 is SGHVS and CDR2 is FNYEAQ. Trimming pared 4 bases from V and 0 bases from J, leaving 17 bases between. For the CDR3, the DNA is TGTGCCAGCAGCTCCCCTGGAGCCTCACTGAGCACAGATACGCAGTATTTT. Its translation: CASSSPGASLSTDTQYF.

The chain links TRBV6-5 to TRBJ1-1, with D possibly being TRBD1 (5 bases). V was cut by 4 bases and J by 6 bases, with 18 bases left in between. In germline, CDR1 is MNHEY, CDR2 SVGAGI. This CDR3 has 15 amino acids. CDR3: CASSLGAGRFAEAFF. The CDR3 DNA sequence: TGTGCCAGCAGTTTAGGGGCAGGGAGGTTCGCTGAAGCTTTCTTT.

This clone has only one observation. This chain connects TRBV30 to TRBJ1-1; D possibly corresponds to TRBD1 (6 bases). Germline V gene lookup returns CDR1 GTSNPN and CDR2 SVGIG (reference sequence). V lost 3 bases to trimming and J lost 6 bases, with 20 bases between them. This CDR3 contains 15 residues. The CDR3 coding sequence is TGTGCCTGGAGATTGACAGGATCGGCGCGCGCTGAAGCTTTCTTT. Translation: CAWRLTGSARAEAFF.

The chain joins TRBV11-2 to TRBJ2-5; a possible D gene is TRBD2 (6 bases). With 5 bases removed from V and 1 base from J, the gap between germline ends came to 8 bases. Germline V gene lookup returns CDR1 SGHAT and CDR2 FQNNGV. The CDR3 is 13 amino acids. The CDR3 loop is CASSRDSQETQYF. The CDR3 DNA is TGTGCCAGCAGCCGGGACTCCCAAGAGACCCAGTACTTC.

This chain links TRBV30 with TRBJ1-2; D remains ambiguous. The V end lost 0 bases, the J end lost 5 bases, and 10 bases lay between the germline ends. This CDR3 has 13 amino acids. CDR1 and CDR2 from the germline V gene are GTSNPN and SVGIG (reference sequence). CDR3 amino acids: CAWSVSLMYGYTF. In nucleotides, the CDR3 is TGTGCCTGGAGTGTATCTCTTATGTATGGCTACACCTTC.

This chain uses TRBV29-1 with TRBJ1-2, with 11 bases lining up with TRBD1. The CDR3 runs 15 residues. Looked up from germline, CDR1 is SQVTM and CDR2 is ANQGSEA. J was trimmed by 8 bases and V by 0 bases; bases with no gene match: 8. This CDR3 is CSVEEVRGQGEGYTF. The CDR3 DNA reads as TGCAGCGTTGAAGAGGTGAGGGGACAGGGGGAAGGCTACACCTTC.

This sequence joins TRBV6-5 and TRBJ2-1, with 7 nucleotides matching TRBD1. This CDR3 region has 15 residues. The ends lost 6 bases at V and 6 bases at J; junction bases unmatched: 11. Germline lookup yields CDR1 MNHEY and CDR2 SVGAGI. The CDR3 sequence: CASRMTGSRLNEQFF. The CDR3 coding sequence is TGTGCCAGCAGGATGACAGGGAGTCGACTCAATGAGCAGTTCTTC.

The J gene is TRBJ1-1, the V gene TRBV7-8, with D possibly TRBD1 on 5 matching bases. CDR3 length equals 15 residues. CDR1 and CDR2 from the germline V gene are SGHVS and FQNEAQ. The V end was cut by 5 bases, the J end by 1 base, with 14 bases between. The CDR3 protein is CASSRGFGQNTEAFF. The DNA for the CDR3 is TGTGCCAGCAGCCGGGGGTTCGGACAGAACACTGAAGCTTTCTTT.

The chain carries TRBV6-1 and TRBJ2-1, with TRBD2 matching over 11 bases. This CDR3 has 16 residues. Germline CDR1 reads MNHNS; CDR2 reads SASEGT. V shed 4 bases and J 10 bases; nucleotides not matched to a gene: 12. This chain's CDR3 is CASSVAEASGGREQFF. The CDR3 nucleotides read TGTGCCAGCAGTGTGGCAGAGGCTAGCGGGGGGAGGGAGCAGTTCTTC.

The gene calls are TRBV7-2 and TRBJ1-1; D unclear. Germline values: CDR1 SGHTA, CDR2 FQGNSA. The V gene lost 1 base and the J gene lost 0 bases, with 3 bases spanning the gap. CDR3 length: 13 residues. CDR3 bases: TGTGCCAGCAGCTTAGTTATGAACACTGAAGCTTTCTTT. Translated: CASSLVMNTEAFF.

The chain combines TRBV7-9 with TRBJ1-1, with no clear D. V lost 5 bases and J 7 bases, leaving 17 bases between the germline ends. Germline CDR1 and CDR2: SEHNR and FQNEAQ (reference sequence). The CDR3 runs 14 residues. As DNA, the CDR3 is TGTGCCAGCAGCATCCGAGGATTGGCCTATGAAGCTTTCTTT. Translating it yields CASSIRGLAYEAFF. Using reference TRBV7-9 and TRBJ1-1 for the parts outside the CDR3, the full variable domain is DTGVSQNPRHKITKRGQNVTFRCDPISEHNRLYWYRQTLGQGPEFLTYFQNEAQLEKSRLLSDRFSAERPKGSFSTLEIQRTEQGDSAMYLCASSIRGLAYEAFFGQGTRLTVV.

The genes are TRBV6-5 and TRBJ1-1; 9 nucleotides match TRBD1. There are 15 residues in the CDR3. The junction had 15 bases not matched to a gene; V was cut back by 6 bases and J by 10 bases. Germline assignment: CDR1 MNHEY and CDR2 SVGAGI. The CDR3 region is CASRVQGAHPRRAFF. The CDR3, as DNA: TGTGCCAGCAGGGTACAGGGGGCGCACCCCCGGCGAGCTTTCTTT.

This clone was seen once. The chain uses TRBV30 and TRBJ2-7; TRBD1 is a possible D gene (6 bases). This CDR3 region has 12 residues. V lost 3 bases and J 2 bases, leaving 8 bases between the germline ends. Germline CDR1 is GTSNPN and CDR2 is SVGIG (reference sequence). CDR3 in amino acids: CAWRQGPYEQYF. The CDR3 region has the DNA TGTGCCTGGAGACAGGGTCCCTACGAGCAGTACTTC.

The chain employs TRBV7-7 and TRBJ2-1; the D gene is possibly TRBD2 (6 bases). Germline values: CDR1 SSHAT, CDR2 FNYEAQ (reference sequence). The CDR3 has 15 residues. V shed 5 bases and J shed 10 bases, with 21 bases lying between them. The CDR3 spells CASSHKRRRGGEQFF. In DNA, the CDR3 is TGTGCCAGCAGCCACAAACGGCGGAGGGGCGGCGAGCAGTTCTTC.

This chain connects TRBV29-1 to TRBJ2-3; 9 positions match TRBD2. This CDR3 spans 14 amino acids. After removal of 8 bases from V and 4 bases from J, the junction contained 10 bases not matched to a gene. CDR1 SQVTM and CDR2 ANQGSEA come from the germline V gene. CDR3 amino acids: CSTHSGRSSDTQYF. The DNA for the CDR3 is TGCAGCACCCATAGCGGGAGAAGCTCAGATACGCAGTATTTT.

The chain combines TRBV7-8 with TRBJ2-7; 7 positions agree with TRBD1. This CDR3 contains 14 residues. The junction had 4 bases not matched to a gene; V was cut back by 5 bases and J by 0 bases. CDR1 and CDR2 from the germline V gene are SGHVS and FQNEAQ. CDR3 sequence: CASSPRDSSYEQYF. CDR3 coding DNA: TGTGCCAGCAGCCCTAGGGACAGCTCCTACGAGCAGTACTTC.

The V and J genes are TRBV2 and TRBJ2-6; D may be TRBD1 (5 bases). The CDR3 sequence is 17 residues long. V lost 0 bases, J lost 2 bases, and 11 bases lay in between. CDR1 and CDR2 (germline): SNHLY, FYNNEI. The CDR3 is CASSEAELGAGANVLTF. CDR3 DNA sequence: TGTGCCAGCAGTGAAGCGGAATTAGGGGCTGGGGCCAACGTCCTGACTTTC.

The chain joins TRBV6-2 or TRBV6-3 to TRBJ2-5; D is undetermined. V was pared by 2 bases and J by 4 bases, with 11 bases between. The germline V gene has CDR1 MNHEY and CDR2 SVGEGT. This CDR3 spans 14 amino acids. The CDR3 protein is CASSYEATSETQYF. Here the CDR3 DNA reads TGTGCCAGCAGTTACGAAGCCACCTCAGAGACCCAGTACTTC.

V and J are TRBV5-1 and TRBJ1-1; D is uncertain. V was cut by 4 bases and J by 1 base, with 11 bases left in between. Germline values: CDR1 SGHRS, CDR2 YFSETQ. The CDR3 totals 14 residues. The CDR3 is CASSLSSPNTEAFF. The CDR3 bases are TGCGCCAGCAGCCTCTCCTCCCCGAACACTGAAGCTTTCTTT.

This clone was counted a few times. The chain joins TRBV7-9 to TRBJ2-2; 10 nucleotides match TRBD2. From germline, CDR1 is SEHNR and CDR2 FQNEAQ (reference sequence). There are 16 residues in the CDR3. J gave up 4 bases and V 6 bases, and 8 bases lay outside the gene matches. The CDR3: CASSTLGLASTGELFF. The CDR3 nucleotides are TGTGCCAGCAGTACTTTGGGACTAGCGAGCACCGGGGAGCTGTTTTTT.

The DNA of the CDR3 is TGTGCCGCCGGGACAGGGGAAGAGACCCAGTACTTC. It encodes CAAGTGEETQYF. The chain combines TRBV15 with TRBJ2-5; TRBD1 matches at 10 bases. This CDR3 is built from 12 residues. Germline assignment: CDR1 LNHNV and CDR2 YYDKDF (reference sequence). The V and J ends lost 11 bases and 3 bases, in that order; junction bases with no gene match: 3.

This chain uses TRBV6-6 with TRBJ2-5; 10 positions agree with TRBD2. The CDR3 is 15 amino acids. V was clipped by 5 bases and J by 4 bases; unmatched bases: 7. CDR1 and CDR2 (germline): MNHNY, SVGAGI (reference sequence). CDR3: CASSASGGAVETQYF. The CDR3 DNA is TGTGCCAGCAGTGCAAGCGGGGGGGCGGTAGAGACCCAGTACTTC.

This clone was observed once. The rearrangement joins TRBV27 to TRBJ1-1; tentative D call: TRBD1 (5 bases). CDR1 and CDR2 (germline): MNHEY, SMNVEV (reference sequence). The CDR3 has 13 residues. Trimming removed 2 bases from V and 8 bases from J, with 12 bases in between. This chain's CDR3 is CASSLGAELEAFF. The DNA for the CDR3 is TGTGCCAGCAGTTTAGGGGCAGAACTCGAAGCTTTCTTT.

The CDR3 sequence: CASSKTGLNTEAFF. For the CDR3, the DNA is TGCGCCAGCAGCAAGACAGGACTGAACACTGAAGCTTTCTTT. The chain joins TRBV5-1 to TRBJ1-1; D may be TRBD1 (6 bases). The CDR3 is 14 residues long. CDR1 is SGHRS, CDR2 YFSETQ, per germline. The V end lost 4 bases, the J end lost 0 bases, and 10 bases lay between the germline ends.

This chain joins TRBV15 and TRBJ1-1, with D possibly matching TRBD1 (6 bases). The CDR3 runs 15 residues. V lost 4 bases and J 1 base, leaving 13 bases between the germline ends. The germline V gene has CDR1 LNHNV and CDR2 YYDKDF (reference sequence). The CDR3: CATSTPRGGNTEAFF. CDR3 DNA sequence: TGTGCCACCAGCACTCCTCGAGGGGGGAACACTGAAGCTTTCTTT.